This T cell receptor (beta chain) was sequenced during a study of blood T cell repertoires in COVID-19. About the study: From the United States, Italy and Spain came samples of acute and convalescent COVID-19.

V lost 0 bases and J lost 3; bases outside the gene matches: 7. The CDR3 totals 17 residues. CDR1 and CDR2 from the germline V gene are MGHRA and YSYEKL. TCRdb keeps only in-frame clones here, not all; method: immunoSEQ multiplex PCR. The repertoire holds some 120,000 clones, 85% to 90% seen once, with less than 30% in the top ten. The sequencing sample was made of peripheral blood. J is TRBJ2-7 and V is TRBV4-1; 11 bases agree with TRBD2. This clonotype was sampled from a man aged 65-85 years with active or convalescent COVID-19. The CDR3 protein is CASSQDVVAGGYYEQYF. The CDR3 DNA sequence: TGCGCCAGCAGCCAAGATGTCGTAGCGGGAGGGTACTACGAGCAGTACTTC.